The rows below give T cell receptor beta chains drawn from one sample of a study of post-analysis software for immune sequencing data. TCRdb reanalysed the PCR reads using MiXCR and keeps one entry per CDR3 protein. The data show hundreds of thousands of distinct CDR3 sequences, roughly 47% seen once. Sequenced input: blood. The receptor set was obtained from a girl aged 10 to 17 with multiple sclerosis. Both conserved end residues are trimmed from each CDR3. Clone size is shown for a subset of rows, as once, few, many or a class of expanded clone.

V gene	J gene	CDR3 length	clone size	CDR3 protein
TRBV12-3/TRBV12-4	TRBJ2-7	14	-	ASSSTSGRAPYEQY
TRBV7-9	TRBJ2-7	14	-	ASSLARGGRSYEQY
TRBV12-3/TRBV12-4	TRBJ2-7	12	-	ASSLRENPYEQY
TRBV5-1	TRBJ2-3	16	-	ASSLGLGLAGVTDTQY
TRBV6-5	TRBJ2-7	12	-	ASSYGREDYEQY
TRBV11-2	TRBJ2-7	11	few	ASSLNRLHEQY
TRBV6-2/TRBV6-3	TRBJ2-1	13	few	ASSYGRAAYNEQF
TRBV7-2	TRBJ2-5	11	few	ASSLILGETQY
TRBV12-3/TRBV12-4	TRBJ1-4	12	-	ASSFRGVGKKLF
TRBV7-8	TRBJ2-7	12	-	ASSLGTNLYEQY
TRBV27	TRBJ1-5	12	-	ASGWTGGNQPQH
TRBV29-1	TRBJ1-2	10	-	SVEQGAGGYT
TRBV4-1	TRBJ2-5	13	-	ASSRSPTGQETQY
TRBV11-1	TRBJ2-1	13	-	ASSPERTNGNEQF
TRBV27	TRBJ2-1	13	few	ASSSDRPASNEQF
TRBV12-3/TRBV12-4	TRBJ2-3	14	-	ASSLVASGRGDTQY
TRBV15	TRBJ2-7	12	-	ATSRDHRDYEQY
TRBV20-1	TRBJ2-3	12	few	SASPGTSTDTQY
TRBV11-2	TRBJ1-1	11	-	ASTSRVYTEAF
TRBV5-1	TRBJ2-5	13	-	ASSIGTSGEETQY
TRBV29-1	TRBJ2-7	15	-	SVEGVSTGVGLYEQY
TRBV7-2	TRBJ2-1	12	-	ASSLEVRGTEQF
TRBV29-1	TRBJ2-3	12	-	SPEWDHRTDTQY
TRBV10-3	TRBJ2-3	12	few	AISEERGTDTQY
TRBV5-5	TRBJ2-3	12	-	ASSAGTATDTQY
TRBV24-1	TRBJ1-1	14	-	ATSDSRQGFSTEAF
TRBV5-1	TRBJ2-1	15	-	ASSFSSGGSSYNEQF
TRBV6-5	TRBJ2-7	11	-	ASSMPGVDEQY
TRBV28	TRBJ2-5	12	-	ASSSGTSAREQY
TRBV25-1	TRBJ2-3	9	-	ASSESPTQY
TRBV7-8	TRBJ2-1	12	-	ASSFQPRDNEQF
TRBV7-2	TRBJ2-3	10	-	ASSFYTDTQY
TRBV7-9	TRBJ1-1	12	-	ASSLKGVNTEAF
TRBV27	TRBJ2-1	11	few	ASSPRGSNEQF
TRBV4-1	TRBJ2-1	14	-	ASSQDGRGSYNEQF
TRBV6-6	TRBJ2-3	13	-	ASRRTAGGADTQY
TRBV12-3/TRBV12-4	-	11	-	ASSFLLGPEQY
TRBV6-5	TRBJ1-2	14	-	ASRANSGRTNYGYT
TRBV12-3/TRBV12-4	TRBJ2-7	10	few	ASSLAFYEQY
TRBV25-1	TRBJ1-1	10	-	AGSGWENEAF
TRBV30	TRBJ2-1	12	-	AWSVLVVGNEQF
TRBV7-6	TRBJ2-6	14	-	ASSLDREGGANVRT
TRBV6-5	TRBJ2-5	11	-	ASSQHLQETQY